The 15 T cell receptor beta chains presented below share a single source sample, sequenced in a study of glioma-infiltrating T cells. The iRepertoire nested amplicon-rescue multiplex PCR amplified TCR alpha and beta CDR3s from RNA. Each CDR3 protein is one row after TCRdb ran MiXCR on the multiplex PCR reads. The table has around 44,000 distinct CDR3 sequences, around 20% seen once. Sequencing was done on a sample of glioma tissue, nonneoplastic brain tissue, or PBMCs (not recorded which). The source is a human donor with low-grade glioma or glioblastoma, undergoing nonglioma brain surgery, or in good health (not recorded which).

The chain carries TRBV2 and TRBJ1-1; no reliable D call. This CDR3 has 12 amino acids. Germline V gene lookup returns CDR1 SNHLY and CDR2 FYNNEI. CDR3 region: CVSIRVTPEAFF. The CDR3 bases are TGTGTTAGCATAAGGGTTACCCCTGAAGCTTTCTTT.

Notes on this clonotype: This could be a read error, since a much larger clone is one nucleotide away. The rearrangement uses TRBV20-1 and TRBJ2-7, with D possibly matching TRBD2 (6 bases). This CDR3 contains 15 residues. Trimming took 6 bases from V and 8 from J, leaving 26 bases between them. Germline V gives CDR1 DFQATT, CDR2 SNEGSKA (reference sequence). The CDR3, as DNA: TGCAGTGCACCCCTGAGCGGGCCCCGAGGATACAAGCAGTACTTC. Translated, it gives CSAPLSGPRGYKQYF.

This clonotype occurred a few times. The J gene is TRBJ2-1, the V gene TRBV6-4, with TRBD2 matching over 11 bases. The CDR3 runs 15 residues. V lost 2 bases, J lost 5 bases, and 2 bases stayed unmatched. Germline CDR1 reads MRHNA; CDR2 reads SNTAGT. The CDR3 nucleotides read TGTGCCAGCAGTGACGTAGCGGGAGGGAACAATGAGCAGTTCTTC. It codes for CASSDVAGGNNEQFF.

This clonotype was detected a few times. The rearrangement uses TRBV5-1 and TRBJ2-1; D call uncertain. V lost 4 bases, J lost 15 bases, and 17 bases lay in between. The CDR3 consists of 12 residues. The germline gives CDR1 SGHRS, CDR2 YFSETQ. CDR3 sequence: CASSPDGDIGFF. CDR3 coding DNA: TGCGCCAGCAGCCCTGATGGAGACATCGGGTTCTTC.

This clonotype was counted at least ten times. The rearrangement links TRBV6-1 to TRBJ2-1, with TRBD2 as a possible D gene (5 bases). Germline loops: CDR1 MNHNS, CDR2 SASEGT. Trimming pared 6 bases from V and 0 bases from J, leaving 12 bases between. This CDR3 has 15 amino acids. CDR3 amino acids: CASRLLARSYNEQFF. CDR3 nucleotides: TGTGCCAGCAGGCTTCTAGCCCGCTCCTACAATGAGCAGTTCTTC.

This clonotype was recorded at least ten times. CDR3 residues: CSAREVETQYF. CDR3 nucleotides: TGCAGTGCTAGAGAGGTGGAGACCCAGTACTTC. The chain carries TRBV20-1 and TRBJ2-5; no firm D call. Germline CDR1 is DFQATT and CDR2 is SNEGSKA (reference sequence). The length of the CDR3 is 11 residues. Trimming shortened V by 0 bases and J by 5 bases, and 4 bases separated the two germline ends.

This clonotype was seen only a few times. The chain links TRBV7-8 to TRBJ2-1; D might be TRBD2 (7 bases). The germline CDR1 and CDR2 sequences are SGHVS and FQNEAQ. The V gene lost 7 bases and the J gene lost 10 bases, with 17 bases spanning the gap. This CDR3 contains 13 residues. CDR3 protein: CASTRGGGREQFF. Written as DNA, the CDR3 is TGTGCCAGCACCCGGGGAGGGGGACGGGAGCAGTTCTTC.

The V gene is TRBV20-1, the J gene TRBJ2-2, with TRBD2 matching 10 bases. This CDR3 is built from 14 residues. Germline V gives CDR1 DFQATT, CDR2 SNEGSKA (reference sequence). The V and J ends lost 5 bases and 2 bases, in that order; junction bases with no gene match: 2. The CDR3 DNA follows: TGCAGTGCTCTAGCGGGAGAAAACACCGGGGAGCTGTTTTTT. It translates to CSALAGENTGELFF.

This clonotype has a handful of counts. This chain uses TRBV7-9 with TRBJ2-1, with D uncertain. Per the germline V gene, CDR1 is SEHNR and CDR2 is FQNEAQ (reference sequence). Trimming stripped 6 bases from V and 4 bases from J, with 16 bases between. CDR3 size: 15 residues. CDR3 amino acids: CASSFRLQAYNEQFF. CDR3 nucleotides: TGTGCCAGCAGTTTCCGCCTCCAAGCGTACAATGAGCAGTTCTTC.

At least ten counts were recorded for this clonotype. The rearrangement uses TRBV28 and TRBJ1-2; D gene unclear. V lost 6 bases and J lost 5, with 16 bases in between. This CDR3 contains 14 residues. Germline lookup yields CDR1 MDHEN and CDR2 SYDVKM. CDR3 region: CASRVTREGYGYTF. The CDR3 region has the DNA TGTGCCAGCAGAGTGACCCGGGAAGGATATGGCTACACCTTC.

This clonotype was observed at least ten times. The J gene is TRBJ2-2, the V gene TRBV12-3 or TRBV12-4; maybe TRBD1 (6 bases). V was trimmed by 5 bases and J by 0 bases, leaving 10 bases between them. The CDR3 length is 15 residues. The CDR3 DNA is TGTGCCAGCAGTGCAGGACAGCCGAACACCGGGGAGCTGTTTTTT. This codes for CASSAGQPNTGELFF.

This clonotype occurred many times. V is TRBV20-1 and J is TRBJ2-7; D possibly matches TRBD1 or TRBD2 (5 bases each). Trimming removed 0 bases at V and 2 bases at J, with 14 bases between. There are 15 residues in the CDR3. Per germline, CDR1 DFQATT and CDR2 SNEGSKA (reference sequence). This CDR3 is CSAREGPGLAYEQYF. The DNA of the CDR3 is TGCAGTGCTAGAGAGGGGCCGGGGCTCGCCTACGAGCAGTACTTC.

This clonotype was observed many times. The rearrangement uses TRBV6-1 and TRBJ1-2, with no clear D. There are 12 residues in the CDR3. The germline V gene has CDR1 MNHNS and CDR2 SASEGT. V shed 6 bases and J shed 1 base, with 6 bases lying between them. This CDR3 reads CASSGLNYGYTF. The CDR3 DNA reads TGTGCCAGCAGCGGGCTTAACTATGGCTACACCTTC.

The chain has TRBV29-1 and TRBJ2-1; D unclear. The CDR3 runs to 14 residues. The germline V gene encodes CDR1 SQVTM and CDR2 ANQGSEA. Trimming removed 3 bases from V and 2 bases from J, with 11 bases in between. The CDR3 region is CSVDPASTYNEQFF. CDR3 nucleotide sequence: TGCAGCGTTGATCCGGCTTCTACCTACAATGAGCAGTTCTTC.

This clonotype was detected ten times or more. The chain has TRBV28 and TRBJ2-3; TRBD2 agrees at 9 bases. This CDR3 comprises 15 residues. Germline trimming cut 5 bases from V and 1 base from J; bases unmatched to any gene: 4. Germline CDR1 reads MDHEN; CDR2 reads SYDVKM. CDR3 DNA: TGTGCCAGCAGTCTACGGACTAGCGGCACAGATACGCAGTATTTT. Translation: CASSLRTSGTDTQYF. Variable domain in full (rest from reference TRBV28 and TRBJ2-3): DVKVTQSSRYLVKRTGEKVFLECVQDMDHENMFWYRQDPGLGLRLIYFSYDVKMKEKGDIPEGYSVSREKKERFSLILESASTNQTSMYLCASSLRTSGTDTQYFGPGTRLTVL.